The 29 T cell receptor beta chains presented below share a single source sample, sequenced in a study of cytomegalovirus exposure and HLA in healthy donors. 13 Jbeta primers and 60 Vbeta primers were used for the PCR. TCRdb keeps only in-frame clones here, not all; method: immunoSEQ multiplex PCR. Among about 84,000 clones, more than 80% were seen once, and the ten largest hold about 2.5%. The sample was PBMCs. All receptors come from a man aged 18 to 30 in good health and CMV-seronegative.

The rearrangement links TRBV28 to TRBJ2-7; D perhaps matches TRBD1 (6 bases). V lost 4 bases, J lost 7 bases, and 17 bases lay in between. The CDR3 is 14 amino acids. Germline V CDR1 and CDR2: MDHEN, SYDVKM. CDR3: CASSSGQHTREQYF. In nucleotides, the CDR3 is TGTGCCAGCAGTTCTGGACAGCACACCCGAGAGCAGTACTTC.

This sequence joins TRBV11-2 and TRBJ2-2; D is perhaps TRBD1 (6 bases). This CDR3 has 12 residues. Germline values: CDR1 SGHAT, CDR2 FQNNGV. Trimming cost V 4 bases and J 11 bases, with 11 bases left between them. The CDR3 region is CASSSLRGELFF. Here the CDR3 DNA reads TGTGCCAGCAGCTCCCTCAGGGGAGAGCTGTTTTTT.

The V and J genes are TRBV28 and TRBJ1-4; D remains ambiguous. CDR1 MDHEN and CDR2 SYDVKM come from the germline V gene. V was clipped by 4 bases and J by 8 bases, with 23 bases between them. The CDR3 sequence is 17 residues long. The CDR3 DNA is TGTGCCAGCAGTTCTCTTGGGCAAGGATGGAACCGGGAAAAACTGTTTTTT. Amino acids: CASSSLGQGWNREKLFF.

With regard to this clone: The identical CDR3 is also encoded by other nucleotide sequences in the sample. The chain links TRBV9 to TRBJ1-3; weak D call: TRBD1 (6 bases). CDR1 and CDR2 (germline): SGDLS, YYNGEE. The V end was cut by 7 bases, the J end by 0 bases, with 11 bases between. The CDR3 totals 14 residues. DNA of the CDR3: TGTGCCAGCTCTCAGGGGAGCTCTGGAAACACCATATATTTT. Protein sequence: CASSQGSSGNTIYF.

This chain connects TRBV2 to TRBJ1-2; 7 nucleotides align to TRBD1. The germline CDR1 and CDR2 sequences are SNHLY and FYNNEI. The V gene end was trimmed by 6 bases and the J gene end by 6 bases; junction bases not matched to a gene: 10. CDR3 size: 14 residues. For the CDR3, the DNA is TGTGCCAGCAGCCCCACTGGGACAGCAAATGGCTACACCTTC. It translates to CASSPTGTANGYTF.

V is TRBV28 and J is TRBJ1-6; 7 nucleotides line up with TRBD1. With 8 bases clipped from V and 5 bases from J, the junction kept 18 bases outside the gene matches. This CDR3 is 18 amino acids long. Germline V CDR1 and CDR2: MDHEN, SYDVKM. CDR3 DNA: TGTGCCAGCCGTTCCCTGGGACAGTGGGGGACGAATAATTCACCCCTCCACTTT. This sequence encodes CASRSLGQWGTNNSPLHF.

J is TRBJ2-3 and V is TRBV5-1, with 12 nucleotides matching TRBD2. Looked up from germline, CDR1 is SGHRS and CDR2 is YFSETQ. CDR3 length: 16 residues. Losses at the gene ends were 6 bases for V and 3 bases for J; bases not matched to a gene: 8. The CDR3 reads CASTKVTSGRTDTQYF. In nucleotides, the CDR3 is TGCGCCAGCACCAAAGTTACTAGCGGGAGGACAGATACGCAGTATTTT.

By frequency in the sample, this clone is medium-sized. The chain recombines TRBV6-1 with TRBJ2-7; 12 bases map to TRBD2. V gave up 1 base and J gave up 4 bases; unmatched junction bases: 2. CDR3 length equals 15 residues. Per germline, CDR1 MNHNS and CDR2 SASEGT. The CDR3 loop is CASSEELAGGYEQYF. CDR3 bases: TGTGCCAGCAGTGAAGAACTAGCGGGAGGATACGAGCAGTACTTC.

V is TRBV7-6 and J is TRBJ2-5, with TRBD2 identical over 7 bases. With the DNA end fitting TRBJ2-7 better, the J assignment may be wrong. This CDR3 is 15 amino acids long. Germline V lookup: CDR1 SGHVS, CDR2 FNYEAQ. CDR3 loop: CASSYLSGKAYEQYF. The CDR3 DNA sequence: TGTGCCAGCAGCTACCTGAGCGGGAAAGCCTACGAGCAGTACTTC.

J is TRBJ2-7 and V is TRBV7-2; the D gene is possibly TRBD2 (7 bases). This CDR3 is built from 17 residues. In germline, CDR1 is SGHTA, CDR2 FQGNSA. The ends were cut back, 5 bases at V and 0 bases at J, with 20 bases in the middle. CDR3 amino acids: CASSPRWGGGSSYEQYF. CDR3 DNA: TGTGCCAGCAGCCCCCGTTGGGGCGGGGGCTCCTCCTACGAGCAGTACTTC.

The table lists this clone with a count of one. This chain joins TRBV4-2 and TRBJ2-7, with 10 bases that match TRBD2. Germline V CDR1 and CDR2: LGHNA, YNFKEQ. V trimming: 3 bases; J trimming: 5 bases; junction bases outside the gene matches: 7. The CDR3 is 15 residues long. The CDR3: CASSQGAGGPHEQYF. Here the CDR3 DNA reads TGTGCCAGCAGCCAGGGAGCGGGAGGGCCCCACGAGCAGTACTTC.

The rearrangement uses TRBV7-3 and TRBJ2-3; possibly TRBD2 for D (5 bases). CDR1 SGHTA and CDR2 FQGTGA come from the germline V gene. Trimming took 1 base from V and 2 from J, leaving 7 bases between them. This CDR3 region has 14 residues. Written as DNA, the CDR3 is TGTGCCAGCAGCTTAAACGGGGACACAGATACGCAGTATTTT. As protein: CASSLNGDTDTQYF.

The CDR3 loop is CASSRDLQETQYF. In DNA form, the CDR3 reads TGCGCCAGCAGCCGGGACTTACAAGAGACCCAGTACTTC. The genes are TRBV5-1 and TRBJ2-5; D is perhaps TRBD2 (6 bases). The CDR3 spans 13 residues. Germline lookup yields CDR1 SGHRS and CDR2 YFSETQ. The V and J ends lost 4 bases and 2 bases respectively, with 9 bases between them.

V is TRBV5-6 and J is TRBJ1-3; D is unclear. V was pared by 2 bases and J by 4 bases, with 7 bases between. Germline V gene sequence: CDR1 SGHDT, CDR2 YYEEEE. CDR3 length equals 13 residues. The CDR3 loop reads CASSFGVGNTIYF. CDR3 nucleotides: TGTGCCAGCAGCTTCGGGGTCGGAAACACCATATATTTT.

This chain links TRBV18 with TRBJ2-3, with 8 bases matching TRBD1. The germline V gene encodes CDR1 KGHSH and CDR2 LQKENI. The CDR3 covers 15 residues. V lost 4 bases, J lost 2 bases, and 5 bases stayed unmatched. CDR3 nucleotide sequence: TGTGCCAGCTCACGGGACAGGTCAAACACAGATACGCAGTATTTT. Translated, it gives CASSRDRSNTDTQYF.

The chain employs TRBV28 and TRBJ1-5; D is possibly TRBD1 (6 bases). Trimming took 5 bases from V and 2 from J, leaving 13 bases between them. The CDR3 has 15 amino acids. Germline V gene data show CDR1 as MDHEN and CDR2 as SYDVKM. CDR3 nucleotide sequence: TGTGCCAGCAGTCAAACAGGGTCTGGCAATCAGCCCCAGCATTTT. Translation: CASSQTGSGNQPQHF.

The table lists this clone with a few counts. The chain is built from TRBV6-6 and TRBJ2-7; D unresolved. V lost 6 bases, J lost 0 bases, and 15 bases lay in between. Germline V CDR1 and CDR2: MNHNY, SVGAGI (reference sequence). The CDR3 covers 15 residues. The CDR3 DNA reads TGTGCCAGCAGACAGACACGTCAAAGCTCCTACGAGCAGTACTTC. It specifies CASRQTRQSSYEQYF.

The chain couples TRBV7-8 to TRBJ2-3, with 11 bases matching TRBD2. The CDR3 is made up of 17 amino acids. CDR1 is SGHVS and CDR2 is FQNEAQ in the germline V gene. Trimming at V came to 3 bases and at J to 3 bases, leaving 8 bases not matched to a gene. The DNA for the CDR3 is TGTGCCAGCAGCTTCTCCTCCGGGACTAGCGGAACAGATACGCAGTATTTT. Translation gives CASSFSSGTSGTDTQYF.

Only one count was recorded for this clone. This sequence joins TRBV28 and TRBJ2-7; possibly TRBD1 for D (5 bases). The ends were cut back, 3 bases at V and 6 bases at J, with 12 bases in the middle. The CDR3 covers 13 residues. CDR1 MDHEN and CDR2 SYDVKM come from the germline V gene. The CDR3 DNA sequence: TGTGCCAGCAGTTTGGGCAGGGCCGGCGAGCAGTACTTC. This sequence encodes CASSLGRAGEQYF.

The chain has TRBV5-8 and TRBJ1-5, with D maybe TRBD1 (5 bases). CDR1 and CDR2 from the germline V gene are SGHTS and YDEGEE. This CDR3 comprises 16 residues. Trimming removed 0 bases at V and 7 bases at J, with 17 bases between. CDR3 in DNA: TGTGCCAGCAGCTTGGAGTCGGTCAGGGTGGGGCAGCCCCAGCATTTT. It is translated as CASSLESVRVGQPQHF.

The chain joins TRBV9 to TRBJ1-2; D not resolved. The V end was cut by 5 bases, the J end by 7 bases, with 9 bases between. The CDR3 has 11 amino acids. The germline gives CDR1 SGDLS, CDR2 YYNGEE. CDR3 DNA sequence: TGTGCCAGCAGTGGGCGTGGTGGCTACACCTTC. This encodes CASSGRGGYTF.

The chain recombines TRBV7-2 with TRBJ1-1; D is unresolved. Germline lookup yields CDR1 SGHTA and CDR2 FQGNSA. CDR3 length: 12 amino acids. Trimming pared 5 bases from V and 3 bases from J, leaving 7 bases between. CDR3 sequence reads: CASSPSYTEAFF. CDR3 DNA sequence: TGTGCCAGCAGCCCCTCTTACACTGAAGCTTTCTTT.

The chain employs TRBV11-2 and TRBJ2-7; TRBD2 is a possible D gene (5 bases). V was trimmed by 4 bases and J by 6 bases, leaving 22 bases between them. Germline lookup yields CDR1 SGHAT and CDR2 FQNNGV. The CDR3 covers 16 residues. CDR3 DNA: TGTGCCAGCAGCTCCCGCTCGACTACGGCCGGACTCGAGCAGTACTTC. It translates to CASSSRSTTAGLEQYF.

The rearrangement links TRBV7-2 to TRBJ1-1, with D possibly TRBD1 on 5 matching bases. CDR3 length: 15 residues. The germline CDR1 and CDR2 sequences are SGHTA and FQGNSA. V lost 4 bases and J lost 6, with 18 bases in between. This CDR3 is CASSSSKGIPSEAFF. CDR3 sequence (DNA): TGTGCCAGCAGCTCAAGTAAGGGGATCCCATCTGAAGCTTTCTTT.

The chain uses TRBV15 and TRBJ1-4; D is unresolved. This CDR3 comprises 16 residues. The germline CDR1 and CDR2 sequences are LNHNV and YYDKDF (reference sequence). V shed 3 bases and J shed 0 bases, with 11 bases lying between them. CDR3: CATSRISVATNEKLFF. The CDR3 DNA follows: TGTGCCACCAGCAGGATCAGCGTTGCAACTAATGAAAAACTGTTTTTT.

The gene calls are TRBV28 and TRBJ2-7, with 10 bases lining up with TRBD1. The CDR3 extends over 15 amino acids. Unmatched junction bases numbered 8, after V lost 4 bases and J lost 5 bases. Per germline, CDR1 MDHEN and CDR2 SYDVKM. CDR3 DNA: TGTGCCAGCAGTTCAAGCGACAGGGGGCGTAACGAGCAGTACTTC. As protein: CASSSSDRGRNEQYF.

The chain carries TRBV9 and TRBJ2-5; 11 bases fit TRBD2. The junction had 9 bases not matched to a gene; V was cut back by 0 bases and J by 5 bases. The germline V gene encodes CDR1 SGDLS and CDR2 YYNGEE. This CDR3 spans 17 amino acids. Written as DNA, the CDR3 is TGTGCCAGCAGCGTAGATCTAGCGGGGGGTTTACGGGAGACCCAGTACTTC. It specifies CASSVDLAGGLRETQYF.

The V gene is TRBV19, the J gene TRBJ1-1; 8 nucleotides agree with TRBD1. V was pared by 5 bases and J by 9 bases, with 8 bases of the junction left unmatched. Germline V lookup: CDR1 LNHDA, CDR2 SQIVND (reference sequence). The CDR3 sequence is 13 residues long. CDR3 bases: TGTGCCAGTAGTCTCGGACAGGGAGGAAAAGCTTTCTTT. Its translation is CASSLGQGGKAFF.

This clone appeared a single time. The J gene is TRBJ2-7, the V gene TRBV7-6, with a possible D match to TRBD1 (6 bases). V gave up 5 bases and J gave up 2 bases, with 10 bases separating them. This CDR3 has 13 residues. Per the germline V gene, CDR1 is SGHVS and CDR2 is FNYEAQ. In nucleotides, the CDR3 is TGTGCCAGCAGCCGCGACAGGACCTACGAGCAGTACTTC. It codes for CASSRDRTYEQYF.